These 4 T cell receptor beta chains came from one sample sequenced in a study of blood T cell repertoires in COVID-19. Some clones are missing from TCRdb's copy, which holds only in-frame ones; the method was immunoSEQ multiplex PCR. The sample has some 200,000 clones, about 90% seen once. The specimen was PBMCs or T cells enriched from blood (not recorded which). These receptors were obtained from a woman aged 45-59 years in a cohort exposed to, infected with or recovered from COVID-19 (not recorded which).

This chain joins TRBV28 and TRBJ2-5; D might be TRBD1 (6 bases). CDR3 size: 18 residues. V lost 3 bases and J 1 base, leaving 21 bases between the germline ends. In germline, CDR1 is MDHEN, CDR2 SYDVKM. CDR3 in amino acids: CASSFPRDPTGTQETQYF. The CDR3 DNA is TGTGCCAGCAGTTTTCCCCGCGATCCTACAGGGACCCAAGAGACCCAGTACTTC.

In its sample, this clone was seen once. The chain carries TRBV6-5 and TRBJ1-4; TRBD1 matches at 7 bases. Germline CDR1 is MNHEY and CDR2 is SVGAGI. V shed 5 bases, J shed 4 bases, and the junction held 1 base outside the gene matches. The CDR3 is 13 residues long. The CDR3 nucleotides read TGTGCCAGCAGTCACAGGGGTAATGAAAAACTGTTTTTT. Its translation: CASSHRGNEKLFF.

The rearrangement joins TRBV9 to TRBJ2-2, with TRBD2 matching 8 bases. Germline loops: CDR1 SGDLS, CDR2 YYNGEE. The trim removed 0 bases at V and 5 bases at J, leaving 6 bases unmatched. The CDR3 has 16 residues. Written as DNA, the CDR3 is TGTGCCAGCAGCGTAGCCCCCTCGGGAGGGACCGGGGAGCTGTTTTTT. This gives the protein CASSVAPSGGTGELFF.

J is TRBJ1-2 and V is TRBV4-3; weak D call: TRBD1 (5 bases). Germline-derived CDR1 and CDR2 are LGHNA and YSLEER. The V end lost 7 bases, the J end lost 4 bases, and 25 bases lay between the germline ends. This CDR3 is built from 17 residues. CDR3 residues: CASNPTLGGALTYGYTF. The CDR3 coding sequence is TGCGCCAGCAACCCCACCCTGGGCGGGGCGCTTACCTATGGCTACACCTTC.